One sample yielded the 20 T cell receptor beta chains listed below, sequenced in a study of shared clonotypes between healthy human individuals (dated by TCRdb to about 2020). To prepare the library, the immunoSEQ multiplex PCR assay was applied. TCRdb re-hosts the immuneACCESS table, in-frame sequences only. Its copies lack some clones; in the studies checked, an unresolved V gene accounts for under half of them, and the cause for the rest is not known. Within this sample are over a million clones, with 65% to 75% of them counted one time only. The top ten clones comprise roughly 1.5% of the sample. The sequencing input was memory CD4+ T cells sorted from blood. This specimen's cell subset or site label, interpreted: CD45RA-negative fraction. Receptor source: a man between 18 and 29 years old in good health.

This chain uses TRBV5-6 with TRBJ1-6, with a weak D call TRBD1 (5 bases). Looked up from germline, CDR1 is SGHDT and CDR2 is YYEEEE. The germline V and J ends were trimmed by 4 bases and 11 bases, with 22 bases remaining between them. CDR3 length: 16 amino acids. Here the CDR3 DNA reads TGTGCCAGCAGCCCCGGGGGGGGATTTTCGAATCCACCCCTCCACTTT. Translation gives CASSPGGGFSNPPLHF.

This clone appeared a few times. CDR3 sequence: CASSSGQGAPKEQYF. CDR3 nucleotide sequence: TGTGCCAGCAGCTCGGGACAGGGTGCTCCTAAAGAGCAGTACTTC. The V call is TRBV5-6, the J call TRBJ2-5; 9 bases align to TRBD1. The CDR3 covers 15 residues. The V and J ends lost 3 bases and 11 bases, in that order; junction bases with no gene match: 14. Germline-derived CDR1 and CDR2 are SGHDT and YYEEEE.

This clone appeared a single time. V is TRBV27 and J is TRBJ1-1, with D perhaps matching TRBD1 (6 bases). There are 14 residues in the CDR3. Germline CDR1 MNHEY, CDR2 SMNVEV (reference sequence). V lost 5 bases and J 4 bases, leaving 14 bases between the germline ends. The CDR3 sequence: CASSQIQGGTEAFF. The CDR3 DNA is TGTGCCAGCAGTCAAATACAAGGGGGCACTGAAGCTTTCTTT.

V and J are TRBV20-1 and TRBJ1-1; a possible D gene is TRBD1 (5 bases). V was cut by 6 bases and J by 8 bases, with 13 bases left in between. The CDR3 runs to 11 residues. In germline, CDR1 is DFQATT, CDR2 SNEGSKA (reference sequence). The CDR3 DNA reads TGCAGTGCGGAGGGTGACAGAGAAGCTTTCTTT. The encoded protein is CSAEGDREAFF.

The chain employs TRBV4-1 and TRBJ2-7, with D uncertain. This CDR3 region has 16 residues. V was clipped by 0 bases and J by 2 bases, with 14 bases between them. Germline V gene data show CDR1 as MGHRA and CDR2 as YSYEKL. CDR3 in DNA: TGCGCCAGCAGCCAAGATATAAGGGTTACTCCCTACGAGCAGTACTTC. Encoded protein: CASSQDIRVTPYEQYF.

J is TRBJ2-5 and V is TRBV5-1, with 8 bases fitting TRBD2. This CDR3 is built from 14 residues. With V trimmed by 7 bases and J by 1 base, 6 bases remained unmatched. The V gene's germline CDR1 is SGHRS and CDR2 YFSETQ. CDR3 nucleotides: TGCGCCAGCGGGGCGGGGGGTCTCCAAGAGACCCAGTACTTC. Translation gives CASGAGGLQETQYF.

This chain connects TRBV5-1 to TRBJ2-5; 16 bases are shared with TRBD2. The CDR3 is 19 amino acids. V trimming: 0 bases; J trimming: 5 bases; junction bases outside the gene matches: 10. The germline V gene has CDR1 SGHRS and CDR2 YFSETQ. This CDR3 reads CASSLVPGTSGRAWETQYF. The CDR3 coding sequence is TGCGCCAGCAGCTTGGTACCCGGGACTAGCGGGAGGGCTTGGGAGACCCAGTACTTC.

CDR3 protein: CASSSGQGKTYEQYF. CDR3 bases: TGCGCCAGCAGCTCGGGACAGGGAAAAACCTACGAGCAGTACTTC. The chain uses TRBV5-1 and TRBJ2-7; 9 nucleotides align to TRBD1. Germline trimming cut 3 bases from V and 2 bases from J; bases unmatched to any gene: 6. There are 15 residues in the CDR3. Germline V gene sequence: CDR1 SGHRS, CDR2 YFSETQ.

The CDR3 loop is CASSASGFTGELFF. The CDR3 DNA follows: TGTGCCAGCAGTGCTTCAGGGTTCACCGGGGAGCTGTTTTTT. V and J are TRBV6-5 and TRBJ2-2; possible D gene TRBD1, 5 bases. CDR1 and CDR2 (germline): MNHEY, SVGAGI. The CDR3 length is 14 residues. Trimming removed 5 bases at V and 4 bases at J, with 11 bases between.

This clone has more than one count but fewer than ten. The chain uses TRBV28 and TRBJ2-3; 10 bases agree with TRBD2. Trimming at V came to 9 bases and at J to 0 bases, leaving 3 bases not matched to a gene. Germline lookup yields CDR1 MDHEN and CDR2 SYDVKM. This CDR3 spans 14 amino acids. CDR3 residues: CASSGGTSTDTQYF. DNA for the CDR3: TGTGCCAGTAGCGGGGGGACAAGCACAGATACGCAGTATTTT. The complete variable domain, with remaining parts taken from reference TRBV28 and TRBJ2-3, reads DVKVTQSSRYLVKRTGEKVFLECVQDMDHENMFWYRQDPGLGLRLIYFSYDVKMKEKGDIPEGYSVSREKKERFSLILESASTNQTSMYLCASSGGTSTDTQYFGPGTRLTVL.

This chain uses TRBV30 with TRBJ1-1, with a weak D call TRBD1 (6 bases). Trimming took off 0 bases at V and 3 bases at J, with 11 bases between the two ends. CDR3 length equals 14 residues. The germline V gene encodes CDR1 GTSNPN and CDR2 SVGIG (reference sequence). CDR3 loop: CAWSVGQGHTEAFF. CDR3 coding DNA: TGTGCCTGGAGTGTTGGGCAGGGGCACACTGAAGCTTTCTTT.

J is TRBJ2-5 and V is TRBV4-3; 11 nucleotides line up with TRBD2. CDR1 LGHNA and CDR2 YSLEER come from the germline V gene. The CDR3 consists of 18 residues. V lost 0 bases and J lost 6; bases outside the gene matches: 12. Here the CDR3 reads CASSQDISLAGGGKTQYF. The CDR3 DNA is TGCGCCAGCAGCCAAGATATCAGCCTAGCGGGAGGAGGAAAGACCCAGTACTTC.

This clone was counted once. The V and J genes are TRBV7-2 and TRBJ2-7, with TRBD2 matching 10 bases. This CDR3 region has 14 residues. CDR1 is SGHTA and CDR2 is FQGNSA in the germline V gene. J lost 5 bases, V lost 5 bases, and 6 bases had no gene match. For the CDR3, the DNA is TGTGCCAGCAGCCCCAGCGGGAGGGTCGACGAGCAGTACTTC. Residues: CASSPSGRVDEQYF.

V gene TRBV30 combines with J gene TRBJ2-7; D gene ambiguous. This CDR3 has 13 residues. V dropped 3 bases and J dropped 2 bases, with 11 bases sitting between them. Germline lookup yields CDR1 GTSNPN and CDR2 SVGIG (reference sequence). The CDR3 reads CAWRMNSPYEQYF. In DNA, the CDR3 is TGTGCCTGGAGGATGAATAGTCCCTACGAGCAGTACTTC.

A word on this clone: This may arise from a read error, as a much more abundant clone is one base away. The chain recombines TRBV11-2 with TRBJ2-1; D is uncertain. The V and J ends lost 1 base and 5 bases respectively, with 6 bases between them. Germline V gene lookup returns CDR1 SGHAT and CDR2 FQNNGV. The CDR3 extends over 13 amino acids. The CDR3 region is CASSLGQNNEQFF. The CDR3 coding sequence is TGTGCCAGCAGCTTAGGGCAAAACAATGAGCAGTTCTTC.

V is TRBV11-2 and J is TRBJ2-2; D call uncertain. This CDR3 spans 15 amino acids. In germline, CDR1 is SGHAT, CDR2 FQNNGV. V was cut by 3 bases and J by 0 bases, with 8 bases left in between. The DNA for the CDR3 is TGTGCCAGCAGCTTGTCAACAGCGAACACCGGGGAGCTGTTTTTT. Its protein product is CASSLSTANTGELFF.

Regarding this clone: In the same sample, other DNA sequences code for this CDR3. The CDR3 is CSAGVEYEQYF. Here the CDR3 DNA reads TGCAGTGCTGGAGTAGAATACGAGCAGTACTTC. The chain combines TRBV20-1 with TRBJ2-7; D not resolved. Germline CDR1 is DFQATT and CDR2 is SNEGSKA (reference sequence). V lost 5 bases and J 4 bases, leaving 9 bases between the germline ends. The CDR3 length is 11 residues.

The genes are TRBV19 and TRBJ1-5, with D unresolved. The CDR3 is made up of 13 amino acids. CDR1 is LNHDA and CDR2 is SQIVND in the germline V gene (reference sequence). V was shortened by 0 bases and J by 7 bases, with 7 bases between the two germline ends. CDR3 coding DNA: TGTGCCAGTAGTATAGATAAGGGACAGCCCCAGCATTTT. Its translation is CASSIDKGQPQHF.

The chain is built from TRBV5-4 and TRBJ2-5, with 9 positions matching TRBD1. Germline V gives CDR1 SGHNT, CDR2 YYREEE (reference sequence). V lost 0 bases and J lost 1; bases outside the gene matches: 7. This CDR3 is built from 17 residues. This chain's CDR3 is CASSLGRGDRAQETQYF. Written as DNA, the CDR3 is TGTGCCAGCAGCTTGGGTAGGGGGGACAGGGCCCAAGAGACCCAGTACTTC.

This chain joins TRBV11-2 and TRBJ2-3; D not certain. Trimming took off 5 bases at V and 9 bases at J, with 9 bases between the two ends. This CDR3 has 11 amino acids. The germline V gene has CDR1 SGHAT and CDR2 FQNNGV. The CDR3 nucleotides are TGTGCCAGCAGCCCAGAGGAGACGCAGTATTTT. Its translation is CASSPEETQYF.